Presented here are 24 T cell receptor beta chains from one specimen sequenced in a study of T-cell memory formation after mild COVID-19. TCRdb passed the 5' RACE reads through MiXCR, listing each CDR3 protein once. The table has roughly 14,000 distinct CDR3 sequences, roughly 19% seen once. Sequenced input: PBMCs or a T cell subset sorted from them (not recorded which). Receptor source: an adult woman who had mild COVID-19 (a few samples of this study predate the infection). Cell type and time point are not known.

In this sample, this clonotype turned up many times. The chain has TRBV20-1 and TRBJ2-7; 7 nucleotides match TRBD2. Per the germline V gene, CDR1 is DFQATT and CDR2 is SNEGSKA (reference sequence). The CDR3 spans 13 residues. V was clipped by 5 bases and J by 0 bases; unmatched bases: 4. The CDR3 protein is CSASRDYSYEQYF. DNA for the CDR3: TGCAGTGCTTCACGGGACTACTCCTACGAGCAGTACTTC.

This clonotype came up a few times. This chain joins TRBV7-3 and TRBJ1-1, with 7 bases identical to TRBD1. The CDR3 totals 20 residues. The V gene end was trimmed by 4 bases and the J gene end by 4 bases; junction bases not matched to a gene: 24. The germline V gene encodes CDR1 SGHTA and CDR2 FQGTGA. CDR3 residues: CASSSEPGQVLRVGITEAFF. In DNA, the CDR3 is TGTGCCAGCAGCTCGGAACCCGGACAGGTTCTGCGAGTGGGGATCACTGAAGCTTTCTTT.

This clonotype occurred many times. The rearrangement joins TRBV25-1 to TRBJ2-5, with 9 bases that match TRBD2. Germline loops: CDR1 MGHDK, CDR2 SYGVNS. V trimming: 6 bases; J trimming: 0 bases; junction bases outside the gene matches: 8. CDR3 length: 16 residues. For the CDR3, the DNA is TGTGCCAGCAGCGACCTAGCGGGACAATACCAAGAGACCCAGTACTTC. It encodes CASSDLAGQYQETQYF.

There are a few counts of this clonotype. V gene TRBV7-2 combines with J gene TRBJ2-3; D unclear. Germline V lookup: CDR1 SGHTA, CDR2 FQGNSA. V lost 3 bases to trimming and J lost 0 bases, with 7 bases between them. The CDR3 is made up of 14 amino acids. The CDR3: CASSFWGSTDTQYF. The CDR3 DNA sequence: TGTGCCAGCAGCTTTTGGGGTAGCACAGATACGCAGTATTTT.

By sample fraction, this clonotype is medium-sized. The rearrangement joins TRBV7-9 to TRBJ2-5; D is unclear. CDR3 size: 12 residues. Germline V gives CDR1 SEHNR, CDR2 FQNEAQ (reference sequence). V dropped 5 bases and J dropped 5 bases, with 9 bases sitting between them. This chain's CDR3 is CASSNPGETQYF. CDR3 nucleotides: TGTGCCAGCAGCAACCCCGGGGAGACCCAGTACTTC.

This clonotype showed up just a few times. A single base separates this from a much larger clone, so it may be a read error. The rearrangement links TRBV4-1 to TRBJ2-7, with D perhaps TRBD1 or TRBD2 (5 bases each). This CDR3 is built from 13 residues. V was clipped by 3 bases and J by 5 bases, with 11 bases between them. Looked up from germline, CDR1 is MGHRA and CDR2 is YSYEKL. CDR3 loop: CASSHTGTHEQYF. The CDR3 DNA reads TGCGCCAGCAGCCACACCGGGACCCACGAGCAGTACTTC.

This clonotype showed up many times. J is TRBJ1-6 and V is TRBV27, with D possibly being TRBD1 (5 bases). Per germline, CDR1 MNHEY and CDR2 SMNVEV (reference sequence). The CDR3 runs 14 residues. Trimming left V 4 bases short and J 8 bases short, with 12 bases between. CDR3 bases: TGTGCCAGCAGTTGGGGGTTGGGTTATTCACCCCTCCACTTT. Protein product: CASSWGLGYSPLHF.

This clonotype was detected ten times or more. The chain carries TRBV30 and TRBJ2-6, with D possibly TRBD2 on 5 matching bases. The germline V gene encodes CDR1 GTSNPN and CDR2 SVGIG (reference sequence). The CDR3 totals 15 residues. The ends were cut back, 0 bases at V and 2 bases at J, with 8 bases in the middle. CDR3 bases: TGTGCCTGGAGTGTCGGGGTAGCTGGGGCCAACGTCCTGACTTTC. Amino acid sequence: CAWSVGVAGANVLTF.

This clonotype has a count of ten or more. The V and J genes are TRBV4-1 and TRBJ2-3; 13 positions agree with TRBD2. The J segment lost 3 bases and the V segment lost 3 bases, leaving 3 bases of the junction unmatched. Germline-derived CDR1 and CDR2 are MGHRA and YSYEKL. The CDR3 has 16 residues. CDR3 protein: CASSHTSGGATDTQYF. In nucleotides, the CDR3 is TGCGCCAGCAGCCACACTAGCGGGGGGGCAACAGATACGCAGTATTTT.

This clonotype was picked up many times. The rearrangement joins TRBV9 to TRBJ2-3; 12 bases agree with TRBD2. Germline V gene lookup returns CDR1 SGDLS and CDR2 YYNGEE. The ends lost 10 bases at V and 6 bases at J; junction bases unmatched: 15. This CDR3 region has 16 residues. Written as DNA, the CDR3 is TGTGCCGGTACCCCTCTACTAGCGGGAGGAATGGATACGCAGTATTTT. Its translation: CAGTPLLAGGMDTQYF.

This clonotype occurred once. This chain uses TRBV29-1 with TRBJ2-7, with 7 bases matching TRBD2. This CDR3 has 11 amino acids. Germline V gene sequence: CDR1 SQVTM, CDR2 ANQGSEA. V trimming: 6 bases; J trimming: 4 bases; junction bases outside the gene matches: 3. The CDR3 DNA sequence: TGCAGCGTAGGACTAGAGTACGAGCAGTACTTC. Encoded protein: CSVGLEYEQYF.

Ten or more counts support this clonotype. The rearrangement uses TRBV20-1 and TRBJ1-5; D might be TRBD1 (5 bases). The V end was cut by 2 bases, the J end by 7 bases, with 15 bases between. The CDR3 is 14 residues long. CDR1 is DFQATT and CDR2 is SNEGSKA in the germline V gene (reference sequence). For the CDR3, the DNA is TGCAGTGCTAGATCCGGGACCGAGGAGCAGCCCCAGCATTTT. Translated: CSARSGTEEQPQHF.

This clonotype was seen ten or more times. The gene calls are TRBV7-3 and TRBJ2-1, with TRBD2 matching over 8 bases. The CDR3 is 15 residues long. Germline assignment: CDR1 SGHTA and CDR2 FQGTGA. With V trimmed by 9 bases and J by 4 bases, 11 bases remained unmatched. The CDR3 DNA follows: TGTGCCAGGGTCTCGGCGGGAGGAATTTACAATGAGCAGTTCTTC. It encodes CARVSAGGIYNEQFF.

This clonotype counts as medium-sized (0.01 to 0.1%). This chain links TRBV5-6 with TRBJ2-3; D unclear. The CDR3 has 15 amino acids. V lost 9 bases, J lost 5 bases, and 22 bases lay in between. The germline CDR1 and CDR2 sequences are SGHDT and YYEEEE. This CDR3 reads CATHFRWQLGDTQYF. The CDR3 DNA reads TGTGCCACCCACTTCCGATGGCAGCTGGGAGATACGCAGTATTTT.

A remark on this clonotype: This clone may be a read error of a much larger clone one base away. The V call is TRBV7-2, the J call TRBJ2-1; D is uncertain. The CDR3 sequence is 17 residues long. V shed 6 bases and J shed 4 bases, with 22 bases lying between them. Germline CDR1 SGHTA, CDR2 FQGNSA. CDR3 coding DNA: TGTGCCAGCAGACGCTACGGACCCTCCCTCACTTACAATGAGCAGTTCTTC. This gives the protein CASRRYGPSLTYNEQFF.

The table lists this clonotype with many counts. The rearrangement joins TRBV7-9 to TRBJ1-1; unclear D gene. The CDR3 length is 11 residues. Trimming took 6 bases from V and 7 from J, leaving 9 bases between them. Germline values: CDR1 SEHNR, CDR2 FQNEAQ (reference sequence). CDR3 amino acids: CASRSGFEAFF. CDR3 sequence (DNA): TGTGCCAGCAGGTCGGGGTTTGAAGCTTTCTTT.

This clonotype was detected ten times or more. The rearrangement joins TRBV12-3 or TRBV12-4 to TRBJ1-6; 11 nucleotides match TRBD1. CDR3 length equals 16 residues. With 5 bases clipped from V and 10 bases from J, the junction kept 10 bases outside the gene matches. The CDR3 reads CASSRAGTGGSSPLHF. CDR3 in DNA: TGTGCCAGCAGTCGAGCCGGGACAGGGGGTTCGTCACCCCTCCACTTT.

This clonotype showed up many times. This chain uses TRBV9 with TRBJ2-2; D tentatively reads TRBD1 or TRBD2 (5 bases each). The CDR3 spans 16 residues. Germline CDR1 and CDR2: SGDLS and YYNGEE. The ends were cut back, 5 bases at V and 4 bases at J, with 18 bases in the middle. The CDR3 sequence is CASSEGTALGTGELFF. DNA for the CDR3: TGTGCCAGCAGTGAAGGGACGGCCTTGGGCACCGGGGAGCTGTTTTTT.

As for this clonotype: A read error may be the cause here, since a much bigger clone is one base away. The chain joins TRBV10-3 to TRBJ1-2; D may be TRBD1 (6 bases). Germline lookup yields CDR1 ENHRY and CDR2 SYGVKD. The CDR3 runs to 15 residues. CDR3: CASSDRGGQSYGYTF. CDR3 bases: TGTGCCAGCAGTGATAGGGGCGGACAGTCCTATGGCTACACCTTC.

This clonotype was picked up many times. The chain is built from TRBV15 and TRBJ1-2, with 7 bases identical to TRBD1. Germline V gene data show CDR1 as LNHNV and CDR2 as YYDKDF (reference sequence). The CDR3 extends over 14 amino acids. The V segment lost 1 base and the J segment 2 bases; nucleotides outside the gene matches: 1. CDR3 nucleotides: TGTGCCACCAGCAGAGCGGGACAGAACTATGGCTACACCTTC. As protein: CATSRAGQNYGYTF.

This clonotype was picked up many times. The rearrangement joins TRBV7-9 to TRBJ2-1, with 8 bases fitting TRBD2. The junction had 14 bases not matched to a gene; V was cut back by 4 bases and J by 6 bases. In germline, CDR1 is SEHNR, CDR2 FQNEAQ (reference sequence). This CDR3 contains 17 residues. CDR3 bases: TGTGCCAGCAGCTCCCGATATAGCGGGATTTACGGCAATGAGCAGTTCTTC. Translated, it gives CASSSRYSGIYGNEQFF.

The chain links TRBV5-6 to TRBJ2-7, with a possible D match to TRBD2 (5 bases). V shed 1 base and J shed 6 bases, with 8 bases lying between them. CDR1 is SGHDT and CDR2 is YYEEEE in the germline V gene. The CDR3 loop spans 12 amino acids. The CDR3 loop is CASSLMRVEQYF. CDR3 coding DNA: TGTGCCAGCAGCTTGATGAGGGTCGAGCAGTACTTC.

The V gene is TRBV19, the J gene TRBJ1-5; D is unclear. The CDR3 length is 15 residues. Germline V lookup: CDR1 LNHDA, CDR2 SQIVND (reference sequence). The germline V and J ends were trimmed by 1 base and 0 bases, with 7 bases remaining between them. The CDR3 region has the DNA TGTGCCAGTAGTATAGCGGGCTATAGCAATCAGCCCCAGCATTTT. It yields the protein CASSIAGYSNQPQHF.

Many counts were recorded for this clonotype. V is TRBV4-3 and J is TRBJ1-3, with D unclear. With 2 bases removed from V and 0 bases from J, the gap between germline ends came to 8 bases. CDR1 and CDR2 from the germline V gene are LGHNA and YSLEER. This CDR3 is built from 15 residues. CDR3 DNA sequence: TGCGCCAGCAGCCAACTGGGGTTCTCTGGAAACACCATATATTTT. Translated, it gives CASSQLGFSGNTIYF.